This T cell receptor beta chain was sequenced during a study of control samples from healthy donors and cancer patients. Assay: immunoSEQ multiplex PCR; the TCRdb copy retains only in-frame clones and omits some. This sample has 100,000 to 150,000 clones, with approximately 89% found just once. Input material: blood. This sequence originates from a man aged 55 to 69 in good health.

The CDR3 loop is CASSQAGDTSYEQYF. CDR3 DNA: TGCGCCAGCAGCCAGGCGGGGGACACCTCCTACGAGCAGTACTTC. The chain joins TRBV4-1 to TRBJ2-7; perhaps TRBD2 as D (7 bases). The V and J ends lost 3 bases and 0 bases respectively, with 12 bases between them. CDR3 length: 15 residues. Germline V gene lookup returns CDR1 MGHRA and CDR2 YSYEKL.